The clone carrying this T cell receptor (beta chain) came up a few times. Its antigen is currently unknown. The data were taken from a study of shared clonotypes between healthy human individuals. Notes on the study in general: Sequencing of the sorted subsets was shown by rarefaction to be incomplete despite large depth. Genetic and exposure-history diversity was limited by the few donors.

Each donor was a Caucasian adult residing in Nashville, Tennessee. V lost 0 bases to trimming and J lost 2 bases, with 11 bases between them. The CDR3 extends over 15 amino acids. Per the germline V gene, CDR1 is SGHTA and CDR2 is FQGNSA. The genomic DNA of each subset was split evenly across several immunoSEQ plates. Generated by immunoSEQ multiplex PCR, the TCRdb table keeps only in-frame clones and is missing some. The sample lists 850,000 to 1,200,000 clones, about 77% occurring once. The sequencing sample was made of memory CD4+ T cells sorted from blood. Subset of the sample: CD45RA-negative fraction. The rearrangement joins TRBV7-2 to TRBJ2-7; possibly TRBD2 for D (5 bases). This clonotype was obtained from a man between 18 and 35 years old in good health. The CDR3 DNA reads as TGTGCCAGCAGCTTAGCAGGTCGGGGTACCTACGAGCAGTACTTC. Encoded protein: CASSLAGRGTYEQYF.